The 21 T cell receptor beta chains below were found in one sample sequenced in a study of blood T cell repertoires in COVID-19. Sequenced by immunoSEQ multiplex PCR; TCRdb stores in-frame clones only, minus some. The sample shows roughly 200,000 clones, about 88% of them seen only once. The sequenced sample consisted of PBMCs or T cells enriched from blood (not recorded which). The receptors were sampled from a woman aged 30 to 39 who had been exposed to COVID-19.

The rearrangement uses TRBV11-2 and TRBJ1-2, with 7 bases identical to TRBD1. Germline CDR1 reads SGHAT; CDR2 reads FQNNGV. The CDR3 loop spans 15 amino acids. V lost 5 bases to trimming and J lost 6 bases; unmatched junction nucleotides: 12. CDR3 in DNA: TGTGCCAGCAGCCAACTTTACAGGGGCGGGCATGGCTACACCTTC. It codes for CASSQLYRGGHGYTF.

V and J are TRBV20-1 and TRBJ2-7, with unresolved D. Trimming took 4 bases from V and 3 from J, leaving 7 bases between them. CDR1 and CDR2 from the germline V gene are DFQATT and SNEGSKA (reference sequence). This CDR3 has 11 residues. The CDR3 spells CSAIYYYEQYF. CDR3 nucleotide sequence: TGCAGTGCTATTTACTACTACGAGCAGTACTTC.

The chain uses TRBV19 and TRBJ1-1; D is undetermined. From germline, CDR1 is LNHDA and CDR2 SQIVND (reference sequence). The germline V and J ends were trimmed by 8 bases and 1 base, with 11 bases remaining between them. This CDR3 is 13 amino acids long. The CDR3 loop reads CASLSAQNTEAFF. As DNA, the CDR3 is TGTGCCAGTCTTAGCGCCCAGAACACTGAAGCTTTCTTT.

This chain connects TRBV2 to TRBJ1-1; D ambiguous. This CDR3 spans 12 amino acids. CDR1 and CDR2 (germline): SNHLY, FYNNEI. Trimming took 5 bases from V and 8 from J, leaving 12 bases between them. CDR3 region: CASSSGGLEAFF. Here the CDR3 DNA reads TGTGCCAGCAGTTCCGGCGGCCTCGAAGCTTTCTTT.

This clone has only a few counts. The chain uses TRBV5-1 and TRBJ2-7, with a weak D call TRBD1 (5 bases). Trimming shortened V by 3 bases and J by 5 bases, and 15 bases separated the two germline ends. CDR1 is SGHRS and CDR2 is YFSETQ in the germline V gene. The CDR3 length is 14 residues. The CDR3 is CASSWQGSWNEQYF. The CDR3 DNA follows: TGCGCCAGCAGCTGGCAGGGCTCTTGGAACGAGCAGTACTTC. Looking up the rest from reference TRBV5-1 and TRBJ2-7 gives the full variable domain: KAGVTQTPRYLIKTRGQQVTLSCSPISGHRSVSWYQQTPGQGLQFLFEYFSETQRNKGNFPGRFSGRQFSNSRSEMNVSTLELGDSALYLCASSWQGSWNEQYFGPGTRLTVT.

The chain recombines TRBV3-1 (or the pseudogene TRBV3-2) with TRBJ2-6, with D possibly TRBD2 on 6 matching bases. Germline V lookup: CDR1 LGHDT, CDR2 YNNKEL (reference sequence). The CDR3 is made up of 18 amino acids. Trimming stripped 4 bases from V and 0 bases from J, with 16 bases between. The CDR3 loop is CASSLRWDGGSGANVLTF. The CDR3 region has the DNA TGTGCCAGCAGCCTGAGATGGGACGGGGGCTCTGGGGCCAACGTCCTGACTTTC.

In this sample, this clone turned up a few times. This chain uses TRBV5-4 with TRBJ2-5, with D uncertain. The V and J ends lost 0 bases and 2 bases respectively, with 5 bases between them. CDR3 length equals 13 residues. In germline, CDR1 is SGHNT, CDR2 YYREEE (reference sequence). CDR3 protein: CASSLASQETQYF. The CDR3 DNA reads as TGTGCCAGCAGCTTGGCCAGTCAAGAGACCCAGTACTTC.

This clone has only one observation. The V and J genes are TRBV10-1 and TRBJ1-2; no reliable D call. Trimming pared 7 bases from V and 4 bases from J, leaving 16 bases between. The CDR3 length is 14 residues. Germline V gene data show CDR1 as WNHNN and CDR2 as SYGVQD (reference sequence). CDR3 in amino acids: CASKQEGEGYGYTF. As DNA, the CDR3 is TGCGCCAGCAAGCAGGAGGGAGAGGGCTATGGCTACACCTTC.

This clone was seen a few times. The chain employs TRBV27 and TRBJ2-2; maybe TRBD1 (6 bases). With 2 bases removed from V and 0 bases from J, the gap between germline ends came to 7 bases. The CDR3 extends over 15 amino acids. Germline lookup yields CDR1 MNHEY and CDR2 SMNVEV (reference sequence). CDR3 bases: TGTGCCAGCAGTTTAGGGACAACGAACACCGGGGAGCTGTTTTTT. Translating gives CASSLGTTNTGELFF.

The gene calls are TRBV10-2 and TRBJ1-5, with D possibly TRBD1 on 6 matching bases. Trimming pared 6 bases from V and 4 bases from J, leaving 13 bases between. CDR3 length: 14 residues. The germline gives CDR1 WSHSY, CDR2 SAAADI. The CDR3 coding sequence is TGCGCCAGCAGAGGGGGGGATGGGAATCAGCCCCAGCATTTT. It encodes CASRGGDGNQPQHF.

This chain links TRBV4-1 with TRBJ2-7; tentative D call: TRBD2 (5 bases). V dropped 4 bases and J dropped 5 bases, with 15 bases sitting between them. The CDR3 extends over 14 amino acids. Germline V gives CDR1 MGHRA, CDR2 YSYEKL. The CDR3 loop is CASSRGRGPDEQYF. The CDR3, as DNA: TGCGCCAGCAGCCGCGGGCGCGGTCCGGACGAGCAGTACTTC.

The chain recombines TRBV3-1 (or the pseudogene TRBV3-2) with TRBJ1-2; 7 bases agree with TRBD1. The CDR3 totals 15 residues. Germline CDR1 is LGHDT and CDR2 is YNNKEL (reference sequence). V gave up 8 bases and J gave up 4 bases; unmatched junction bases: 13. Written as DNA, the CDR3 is TGTGCCAGCGCCCTCAAGGGGGCATTCCTCTATGGCTACACCTTC. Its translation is CASALKGAFLYGYTF.

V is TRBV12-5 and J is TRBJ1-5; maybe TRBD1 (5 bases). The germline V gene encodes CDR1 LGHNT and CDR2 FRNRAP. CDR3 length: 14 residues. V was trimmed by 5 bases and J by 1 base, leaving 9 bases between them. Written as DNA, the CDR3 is TGTGCTAGTGGTCCGGACACCAGCAATCAGCCCCAGCATTTT. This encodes CASGPDTSNQPQHF. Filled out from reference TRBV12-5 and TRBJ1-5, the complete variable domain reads DARVTQTPRHKVTEMGQEVTMRCQPILGHNTVFWYRQTMMQGLELLAYFRNRAPLDDSGMPKDRFSAEMPDATLATLKIQPSEPRDSAVYFCASGPDTSNQPQHFGDGTRLSIL.

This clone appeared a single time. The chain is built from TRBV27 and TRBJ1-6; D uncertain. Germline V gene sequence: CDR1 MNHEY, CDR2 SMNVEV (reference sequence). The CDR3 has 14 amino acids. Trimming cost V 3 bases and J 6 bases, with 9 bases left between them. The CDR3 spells CASSFRHLNSPLHF. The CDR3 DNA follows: TGTGCCAGCAGTTTCCGACACCTTAATTCACCCCTCCACTTT.

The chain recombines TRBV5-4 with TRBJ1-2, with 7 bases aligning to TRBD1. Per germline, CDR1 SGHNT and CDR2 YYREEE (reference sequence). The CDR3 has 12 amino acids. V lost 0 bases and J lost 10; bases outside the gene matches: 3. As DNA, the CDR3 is TGTGCCAGCAGCTTGGGGACAGGCCCCTACACCTTC. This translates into CASSLGTGPYTF.

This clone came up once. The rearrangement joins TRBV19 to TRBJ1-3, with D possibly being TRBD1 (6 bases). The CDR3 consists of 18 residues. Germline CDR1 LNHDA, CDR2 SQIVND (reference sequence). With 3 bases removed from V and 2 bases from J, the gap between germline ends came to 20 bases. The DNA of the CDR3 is TGTGCCAGTAGTATCAGGTATCAAGGGGGATCAGCTGGAAACACCATATATTTT. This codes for CASSIRYQGGSAGNTIYF.

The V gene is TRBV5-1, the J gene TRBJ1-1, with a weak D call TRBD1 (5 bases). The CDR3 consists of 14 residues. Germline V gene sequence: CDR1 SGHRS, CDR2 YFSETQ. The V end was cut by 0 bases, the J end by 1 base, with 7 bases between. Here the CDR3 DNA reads TGCGCCAGCAGCTTGGCCGACAGGAACACTGAAGCTTTCTTT. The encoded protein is CASSLADRNTEAFF.

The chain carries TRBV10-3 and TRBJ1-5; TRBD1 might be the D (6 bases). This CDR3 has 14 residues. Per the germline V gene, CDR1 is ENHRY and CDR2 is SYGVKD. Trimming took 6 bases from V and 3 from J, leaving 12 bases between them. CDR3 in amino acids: CAIRDSQFNQPQHF. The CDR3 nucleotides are TGTGCCATCAGGGACAGTCAATTCAATCAGCCCCAGCATTTT.

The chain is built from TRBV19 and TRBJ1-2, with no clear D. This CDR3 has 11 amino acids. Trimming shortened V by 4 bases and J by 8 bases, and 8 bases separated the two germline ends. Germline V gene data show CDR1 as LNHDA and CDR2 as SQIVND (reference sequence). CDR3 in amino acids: CASSTGLGYTF. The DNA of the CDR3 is TGTGCCAGTAGTACAGGATTGGGCTACACCTTC.

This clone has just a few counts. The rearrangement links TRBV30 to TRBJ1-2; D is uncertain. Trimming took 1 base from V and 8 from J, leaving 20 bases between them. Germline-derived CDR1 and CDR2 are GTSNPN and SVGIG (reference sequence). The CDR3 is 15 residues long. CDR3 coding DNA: TGTGCCTGGAGTGGATTACAAACATACTATGGCGGCTACACCTTC. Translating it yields CAWSGLQTYYGGYTF.

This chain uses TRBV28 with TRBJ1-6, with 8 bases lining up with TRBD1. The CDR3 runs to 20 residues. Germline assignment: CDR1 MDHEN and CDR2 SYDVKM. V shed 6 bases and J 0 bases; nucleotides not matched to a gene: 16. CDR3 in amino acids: CASSYETGAITSSYNSPLHF. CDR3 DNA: TGTGCCAGCAGCTACGAGACAGGGGCTATAACTAGCTCCTATAATTCACCCCTCCACTTT.